These T cell receptor beta chains were read from a single sample in a study of shared clonotypes between healthy human individuals. Here immunoSEQ multiplex PCR was the method, and the copy in TCRdb shows in-frame clones only, minus some. The sample carries around 2.1 million clones, approximately 94% recorded once. Sample: naive CD4+ T cells sorted from blood. The receptors derive from a young man in good health. The CDR3 runs from the conserved cysteine through the conserved F or W. Fields, in order: CDR3 protein, V gene, CDR3 length, D gene. A D gene is named only where the DNA matches it firmly.

CASSLELVGMDRVRDGYTF	TRBV7-2	19	TRBD1
CASSQEKQTYNEQFF	TRBV4-3	15	NA
CASRGTSDSYEQYF	TRBV5-1	14	TRBD2
CASSLGTSGSPYNEQFF	TRBV23-1	17	TRBD2
CASRIQGVGYTF	TRBV19	12	NA
CAWKYSTSPLHF	TRBV30	12	NA
CASSEFNSGNTIYF	TRBV25-1	14	NA
CASSLGDTNSNQPQHF	TRBV5-1	16	NA
CAWTRGHYNLADYGYTF	TRBV30	17	NA
CASSLEGSNTEAFF	TRBV5-1	14	NA
CASSSQTTILYGYTF	TRBV5-5	15	NA